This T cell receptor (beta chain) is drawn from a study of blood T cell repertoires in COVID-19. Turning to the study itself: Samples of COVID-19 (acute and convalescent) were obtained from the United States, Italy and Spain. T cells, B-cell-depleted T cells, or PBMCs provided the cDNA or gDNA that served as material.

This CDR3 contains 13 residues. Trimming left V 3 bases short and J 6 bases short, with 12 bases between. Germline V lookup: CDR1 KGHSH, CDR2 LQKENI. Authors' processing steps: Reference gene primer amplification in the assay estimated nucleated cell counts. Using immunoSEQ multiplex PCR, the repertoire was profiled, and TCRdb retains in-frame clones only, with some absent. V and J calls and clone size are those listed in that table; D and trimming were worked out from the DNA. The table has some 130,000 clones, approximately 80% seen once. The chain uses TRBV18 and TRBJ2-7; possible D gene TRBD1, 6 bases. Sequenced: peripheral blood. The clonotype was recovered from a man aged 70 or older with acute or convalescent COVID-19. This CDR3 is CASSPTSGVEQYF. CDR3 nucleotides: TGTGCCAGCTCACCCACCTCAGGGGTCGAGCAGTACTTC.